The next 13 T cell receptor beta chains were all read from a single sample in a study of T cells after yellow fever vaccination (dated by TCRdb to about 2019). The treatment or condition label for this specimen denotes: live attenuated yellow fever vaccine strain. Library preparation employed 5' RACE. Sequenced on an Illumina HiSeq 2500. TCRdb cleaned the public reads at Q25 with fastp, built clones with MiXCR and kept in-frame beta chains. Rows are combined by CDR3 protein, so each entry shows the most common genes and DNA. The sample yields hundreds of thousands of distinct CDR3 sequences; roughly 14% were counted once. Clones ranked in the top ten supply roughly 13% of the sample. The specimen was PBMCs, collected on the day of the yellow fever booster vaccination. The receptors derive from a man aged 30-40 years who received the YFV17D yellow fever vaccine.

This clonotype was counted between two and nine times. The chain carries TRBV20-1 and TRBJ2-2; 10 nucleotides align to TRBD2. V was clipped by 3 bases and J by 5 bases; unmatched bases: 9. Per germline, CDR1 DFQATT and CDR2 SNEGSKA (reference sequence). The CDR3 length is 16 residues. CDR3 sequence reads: CSASGLAGDGTGELFF. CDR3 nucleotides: TGCAGTGCTAGTGGGCTAGCGGGAGATGGAACCGGGGAGCTGTTTTTT.

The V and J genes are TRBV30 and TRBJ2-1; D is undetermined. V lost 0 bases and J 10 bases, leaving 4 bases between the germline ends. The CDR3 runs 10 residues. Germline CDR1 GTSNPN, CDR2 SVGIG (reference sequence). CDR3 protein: CAWSVGEQFF. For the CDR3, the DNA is TGTGCCTGGAGTGTTGGCGAGCAGTTCTTC.

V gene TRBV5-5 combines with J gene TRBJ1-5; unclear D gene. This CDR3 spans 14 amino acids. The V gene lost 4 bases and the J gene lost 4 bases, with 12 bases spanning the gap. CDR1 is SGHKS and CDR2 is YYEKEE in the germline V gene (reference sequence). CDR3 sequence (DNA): TGTGCCAGCAGCCATAGGCAGTCGAATCAGCCCCAGCATTTT. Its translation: CASSHRQSNQPQHF.

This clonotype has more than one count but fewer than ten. Here the CDR3 reads CASFSGSTDTQYF. Written as DNA, the CDR3 is TGTGCCAGCTTCAGCGGGAGCACAGATACGCAGTATTTT. The chain uses TRBV28 and TRBJ2-3; TRBD2 is a possible D gene (6 bases). Per the germline V gene, CDR1 is MDHEN and CDR2 is SYDVKM. CDR3 size: 13 residues. V gave up 8 bases and J gave up 0 bases, with 9 bases separating them.

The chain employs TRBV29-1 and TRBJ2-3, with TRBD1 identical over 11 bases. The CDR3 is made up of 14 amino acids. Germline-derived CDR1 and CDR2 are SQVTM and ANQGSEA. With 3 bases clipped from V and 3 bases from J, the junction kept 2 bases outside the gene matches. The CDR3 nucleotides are TGCAGCGTTGACCGGGACAGGGGGACAGATACGCAGTATTTT. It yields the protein CSVDRDRGTDTQYF.

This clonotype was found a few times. CDR3 protein: CAWTSNSWGGYTF. CDR3 in DNA: TGTGCCTGGACTTCTAACTCCTGGGGAGGCTACACCTTC. The gene calls are TRBV30 and TRBJ1-2; D remains ambiguous. V was clipped by 4 bases and J by 8 bases, with 17 bases between them. The CDR3 has 13 amino acids. Germline CDR1 reads GTSNPN; CDR2 reads SVGIG (reference sequence).

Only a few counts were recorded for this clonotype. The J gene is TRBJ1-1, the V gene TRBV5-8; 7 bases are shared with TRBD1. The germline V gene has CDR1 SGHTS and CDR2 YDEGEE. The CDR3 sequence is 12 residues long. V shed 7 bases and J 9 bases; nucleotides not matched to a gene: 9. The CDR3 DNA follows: TGTGCCAGCGGGGAGGGGGCGGTGAAAGCTTTCTTT. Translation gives CASGEGAVKAFF.

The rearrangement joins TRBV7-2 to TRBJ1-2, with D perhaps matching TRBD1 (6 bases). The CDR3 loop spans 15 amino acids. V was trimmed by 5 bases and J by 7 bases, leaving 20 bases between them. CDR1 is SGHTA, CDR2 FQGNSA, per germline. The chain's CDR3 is CASSPEQGRSGGYTF. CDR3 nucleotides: TGTGCCAGCAGCCCCGAACAGGGTCGCTCGGGTGGCTACACCTTC.

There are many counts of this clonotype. The CDR3 DNA is TGTGCCAGCAGTTCCCAGCGATCGAATCAGCCCCAGCATTTT. Amino acid sequence: CASSSQRSNQPQHF. J is TRBJ1-5 and V is TRBV12-3 or TRBV12-4; the D is unclear. This CDR3 is built from 14 residues. V lost 4 bases and J lost 4, with 11 bases in between.

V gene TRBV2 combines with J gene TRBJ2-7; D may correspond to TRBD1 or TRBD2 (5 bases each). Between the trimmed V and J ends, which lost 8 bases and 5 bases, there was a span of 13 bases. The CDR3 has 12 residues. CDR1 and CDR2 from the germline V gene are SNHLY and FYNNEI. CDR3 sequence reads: CASRGVGNEQYF. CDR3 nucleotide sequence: TGTGCCAGCCGAGGGGTGGGGAACGAGCAGTACTTC.

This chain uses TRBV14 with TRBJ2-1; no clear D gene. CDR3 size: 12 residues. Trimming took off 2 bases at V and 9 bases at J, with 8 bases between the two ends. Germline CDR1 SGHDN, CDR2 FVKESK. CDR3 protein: CASSQLMTEQFF. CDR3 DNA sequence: TGTGCCAGCAGCCAACTCATGACTGAGCAGTTCTTC.

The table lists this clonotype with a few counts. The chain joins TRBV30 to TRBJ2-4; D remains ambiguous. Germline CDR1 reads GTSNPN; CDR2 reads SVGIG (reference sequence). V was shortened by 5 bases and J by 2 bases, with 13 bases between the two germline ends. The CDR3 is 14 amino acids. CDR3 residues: CAWVGWESKNIQYF. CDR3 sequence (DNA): TGTGCCTGGGTTGGGTGGGAATCCAAAAACATTCAGTACTTC.

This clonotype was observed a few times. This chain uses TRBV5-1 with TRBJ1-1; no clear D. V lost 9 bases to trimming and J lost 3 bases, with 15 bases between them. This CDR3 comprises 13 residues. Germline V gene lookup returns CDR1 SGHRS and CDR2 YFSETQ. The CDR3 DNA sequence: TGCGCCACCAAAATTTACATCGACACTGAAGCTTTCTTT. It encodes CATKIYIDTEAFF.